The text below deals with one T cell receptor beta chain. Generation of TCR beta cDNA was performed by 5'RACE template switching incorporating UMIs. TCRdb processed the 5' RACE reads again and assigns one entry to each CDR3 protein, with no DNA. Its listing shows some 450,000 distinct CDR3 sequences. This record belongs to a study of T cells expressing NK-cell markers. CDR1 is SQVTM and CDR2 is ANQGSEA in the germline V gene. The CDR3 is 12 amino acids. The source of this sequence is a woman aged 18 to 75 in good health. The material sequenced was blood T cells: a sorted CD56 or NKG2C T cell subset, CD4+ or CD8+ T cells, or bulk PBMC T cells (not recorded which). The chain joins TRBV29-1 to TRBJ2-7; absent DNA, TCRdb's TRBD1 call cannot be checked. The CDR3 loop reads CSVSGQAYEQYF.